The present T cell receptor (beta chain) was sequenced within a study of blood T cell repertoires in COVID-19 (dated by TCRdb to the early 2020s). With regard to the full study: Collaborator samples came from the United States, Italy and Spain and covered acute and convalescent phases of COVID-19. The repertoires were released in a freely available public database meant as a resource for research on the immune response to SARS-CoV-2. The samples were drawn from two sources: the first 160 participants of the ongoing ImmuneRACE study, and about 1,300 subjects contributed by 6 global collaborators. Sample metadata almost always included a de-identified subject ID, COVID-19 status, age in years and sex. Where available, HLA class I and class II types were obtained from metadata supplied by the sample provider rather than from assay-based typing. The material from the prospective study consisted of cDNA or gDNA derived from T cells, B-cell-depleted T cells, or PBMCs. The dataset comprised deeply sampled blood TCRbeta repertoires from subjects exposed to, actively infected with, or recovered from COVID-19.

Collaborating institutions collected whole blood in K2EDTA tubes following their own protocols. Collaborator samples were shipped for TCRbeta analysis as frozen whole blood, isolated PBMCs, or DNA extracted from either sample type. TCRbeta CDR3 regions were amplified from genomic DNA by means of the immunoSEQ Assay, a bias-controlled multiplex PCR. As for the original processing: Within the assay, amplification of reference gene primers was used to estimate how many nucleated cells each sample contained. Sequence reads were collapsed and filtered to measure the absolute abundance of every unique TCRbeta CDR3 rearrangement. For each sample, productive Simpson clonality was calculated as the square root of Simpson's diversity index over productive rearrangements. TCRdb limited this immuneACCESS table to in-frame rearrangements with V and J called. A share of clones is missing; checked studies link under half to unresolved V genes, and the rest is unexplained. D and trimming were read from the DNA, whereas the V and J calls and clone size are those reported in that table. The sample records over 150,000 clones, 80% to 90% of which are singletons. Of the sample, under 9.5% is held by the ten largest clones.

Regarding this clone: This receptor's antigen is unknown. No per-base quality is available; no much larger clone lies one base away.

General study outcomes and caveats: The amount of clinical and demographic metadata varied by source and participant and was provided uncurated.

At the junction V is shortened by 3 bases and J by 12 bases; bases outside the gene matches: 9. As encoded in the germline V gene, CDR1 is SGHNT while CDR2 is YENEEA. Its CDR3 holds 13 amino acids, cysteine through phenylalanine. Only the CDR3 part of the read is kept: 39 bases, read in frame from the first base. This receptor was identified in a man aged 50-59 years with active or convalescent COVID-19. The sequence links TRBV11-3 to TRBJ1-2, and TRBD1 matches 8 of the central bases. The sample comprised peripheral blood. The CDR3 sequence is CASSFNRGTRNTF. The DNA is as follows: TGTGCCAGCAGCTTCAACAGGGGGACCCGTAACACCTTC. Reference TRBV11-3 and TRBJ1-2 proteins supply the regions before and after the CDR3; the full variable domain is: EAGVVQSPRYKIIEKKQPVAFWCNPISGHNTLYWYLQNLGQGPELLIRYENEEAVDDSQLPKDRFSAERLKGVDSTLKIQPAELGDSAVYLCASSFNRGTRNTFGSGTRLTVV.